This entry lists 29 T cell receptor beta chains sequenced from one sample in a study of T cell responses to AZD1222 COVID-19 vaccine. Assay: immunoSEQ multiplex PCR; the TCRdb copy retains only in-frame clones and omits some. This table has about 86,000 clones, around 87% appearing once. Sequenced material: peripheral blood, taken 28 days after the second AZD1222 dose. These receptor sequences come from an adult who received the AZD1222 COVID-19 vaccine.

The chain carries TRBV14 and TRBJ1-4, with 7 nucleotides matching TRBD1. CDR3 length: 17 residues. The germline CDR1 and CDR2 sequences are SGHDN and FVKESK. V shed 5 bases, J shed 0 bases, and the junction held 9 bases outside the gene matches. The chain's CDR3 is CASSAYRGFATNEKLFF. The CDR3 DNA follows: TGTGCCAGCAGCGCGTACAGGGGATTCGCAACTAATGAAAAACTGTTTTTT.

The chain has TRBV12-5 and TRBJ1-2; D is unclear. The CDR3 extends over 16 amino acids. V lost 1 base, J lost 6 bases, and 18 bases lay in between. The germline V gene has CDR1 LGHNT and CDR2 FRNRAP. The CDR3 nucleotides read TGTGCTAGTGGTTTGGGAGGAGAGGGAGTGGTGGATGGCTACACCTTC. It translates to CASGLGGEGVVDGYTF.

The CDR3: CASSYSLRTGELFF. In DNA, the CDR3 is TGTGCCAGCAGTTACTCGCTACGGACCGGGGAGCTGTTTTTT. The chain combines TRBV6-5 with TRBJ2-2; D is unresolved. This CDR3 spans 14 amino acids. V shed 0 bases and J shed 5 bases, with 7 bases lying between them. The germline V gene encodes CDR1 MNHEY and CDR2 SVGAGI.

This clone was detected once. The chain recombines TRBV14 with TRBJ2-1, with D perhaps matching TRBD2 (6 bases). The CDR3 consists of 15 residues. From germline, CDR1 is SGHDN and CDR2 FVKESK. Trimming removed 6 bases from V and 5 bases from J, with 17 bases in between. CDR3 nucleotide sequence: TGTGCCAGCAGTCTTTGGGAGGCAGGAAACAATGAGCAGTTCTTC. Translating gives CASSLWEAGNNEQFF.

The chain has TRBV7-2 and TRBJ2-2; a possible D gene is TRBD2 (6 bases). Looked up from germline, CDR1 is SGHTA and CDR2 is FQGNSA. This CDR3 is built from 14 residues. V shed 8 bases and J shed 2 bases, with 12 bases lying between them. Written as DNA, the CDR3 is TGTGCCAGCGGTCTGGGACTCAACACCGGGGAGCTGTTTTTT. Protein: CASGLGLNTGELFF. The full variable domain, rest sourced from reference TRBV7-2 and TRBJ2-2, is GAGVSQSPSNKVTEKGKDVELRCDPISGHTALYWYRQSLGQGLEFLIYFQGNSAPDKSGLPSDRFSAERTGGSVSTLTIQRTQQEDSAVYLCASGLGLNTGELFFGEGSRLTVL.

This chain joins TRBV11-2 and TRBJ2-7; the D is unclear. This CDR3 has 14 residues. V was clipped by 1 base and J by 3 bases, with 10 bases between them. Germline V gene data show CDR1 as SGHAT and CDR2 as FQNNGV. CDR3 DNA: TGTGCCAGCAGCTTAGGGCAGGAGAGCTACGAGCAGTACTTC. This translates into CASSLGQESYEQYF. The complete variable domain, with remaining parts taken from reference TRBV11-2 and TRBJ2-7, reads EAGVAQSPRYKIIEKRQSVAFWCNPISGHATLYWYQQILGQGPKLLIQFQNNGVVDDSQLPKDRFSAERLKGVDSTLKIQPAKLEDSAVYLCASSLGQESYEQYFGPGTRLTVT.

This clone was counted a single time. The rearrangement links TRBV30 to TRBJ2-7; no reliable D call. Germline-derived CDR1 and CDR2 are GTSNPN and SVGIG (reference sequence). This CDR3 region has 13 residues. Between the trimmed V and J ends, which lost 3 bases and 7 bases, there was a span of 16 bases. As DNA, the CDR3 is TGTGCCTGGAGCTCCGGGCCCATGAGGGAGCAGTACTTC. This codes for CAWSSGPMREQYF.

The rearrangement links TRBV4-2 to TRBJ2-2, with 12 positions matching TRBD2. The CDR3 contains 15 residues. Germline values: CDR1 LGHNA, CDR2 YNFKEQ. With 3 bases clipped from V and 4 bases from J, the junction kept 0 bases outside the gene matches. The CDR3 sequence: CASSQTSGGTGELFF. Here the CDR3 DNA reads TGTGCCAGCAGCCAGACTAGCGGGGGCACCGGGGAGCTGTTTTTT.

The chain links TRBV10-1 to TRBJ2-3; the D gene is possibly TRBD2 (6 bases). Trimming pared 0 bases from V and 4 bases from J, leaving 20 bases between. The CDR3 loop spans 18 amino acids. Per the germline V gene, CDR1 is WNHNN and CDR2 is SYGVQD (reference sequence). CDR3 coding DNA: TGCGCCAGCAGTGAGTCAACGGCGGGACGCACTCCCCCAGATACGCAGTATTTT. Protein: CASSESTAGRTPPDTQYF.

V is TRBV27 and J is TRBJ2-2; D is tentatively TRBD1 or TRBD2 (5 bases each). Germline CDR1 is MNHEY and CDR2 is SMNVEV (reference sequence). The CDR3 runs 13 residues. Trimming shortened V by 4 bases and J by 5 bases, and 8 bases separated the two germline ends. Written as DNA, the CDR3 is TGTGCCAGCAGTTCCTGGGGGACCGGGGAGCTGTTTTTT. This translates into CASSSWGTGELFF.

The chain employs TRBV7-2 and TRBJ2-1, with 9 bases lining up with TRBD1. V trimming: 2 bases; J trimming: 10 bases; junction bases outside the gene matches: 15. CDR1 is SGHTA and CDR2 is FQGNSA in the germline V gene. The CDR3 loop spans 17 amino acids. CDR3 protein: CASSLFPTGQGKKEQFF. CDR3 DNA: TGTGCCAGCAGCTTATTTCCCACTGGACAGGGGAAAAAAGAGCAGTTCTTC.

This clone was seen once. The J gene is TRBJ1-1, the V gene TRBV11-2; D gene uncertain. Deletions cut 3 bases from V and 2 bases from J, with 4 bases between. The CDR3 sequence is 12 residues long. From germline, CDR1 is SGHAT and CDR2 FQNNGV. CDR3 protein: CASSLTNTEAFF. Here the CDR3 DNA reads TGTGCCAGCAGCTTGACAAACACTGAAGCTTTCTTT.

The rearrangement links TRBV11-2 to TRBJ2-7; the D call may be TRBD1 or TRBD2 (5 bases each). The length of the CDR3 is 16 residues. With 1 base removed from V and 0 bases from J, the gap between germline ends came to 13 bases. The germline gives CDR1 SGHAT, CDR2 FQNNGV. Here the CDR3 DNA reads TGTGCCAGCAGCTTAGCAATCGGGACGTACTCCTACGAGCAGTACTTC. As protein: CASSLAIGTYSYEQYF.

The rearrangement links TRBV19 to TRBJ2-1, with TRBD2 matching 11 bases. Germline V lookup: CDR1 LNHDA, CDR2 SQIVND (reference sequence). J was trimmed by 4 bases and V by 2 bases; bases with no gene match: 4. This CDR3 spans 16 amino acids. The CDR3, as DNA: TGTGCCAGTAGTATATCCGGACTAGCGGGTTACAATGAGCAGTTCTTC. It codes for CASSISGLAGYNEQFF.

The chain's CDR3 is CASSQHPTGPPPDNYGYTF. CDR3 nucleotide sequence: TGCGCCAGCAGCCAACATCCGACAGGCCCTCCTCCTGATAACTATGGCTACACCTTC. The chain employs TRBV5-1 and TRBJ1-2, with D perhaps TRBD1 (6 bases). Germline CDR1 SGHRS, CDR2 YFSETQ. The germline V and J ends were trimmed by 4 bases and 1 base, with 26 bases remaining between them. There are 19 residues in the CDR3.

This clone was counted many times. The CDR3 bases are TGTGCCAGCAGTTTTAGTGGGGTGACAGCGAGTGAAGCTTTCTTT. Translating gives CASSFSGVTASEAFF. The chain couples TRBV13 to TRBJ1-1; weak D call: TRBD1 (5 bases). V gave up 6 bases and J gave up 7 bases, with 21 bases separating them. This CDR3 region has 15 residues. CDR1 and CDR2 from the germline V gene are PRHDT and FYEKMQ (reference sequence).

The V call is TRBV27, the J call TRBJ2-2; TRBD2 agrees at 7 bases. The germline gives CDR1 MNHEY, CDR2 SMNVEV (reference sequence). The CDR3 is 16 amino acids. V lost 2 bases and J lost 5; bases outside the gene matches: 8. The CDR3, as DNA: TGTGCCAGCAGTTTAGCGGGGGAGGATTATACCGGGGAGCTGTTTTTT. Its protein is CASSLAGEDYTGELFF.

This clone was counted a few times. The chain joins TRBV21-1 to TRBJ1-1; the tabulated D call, TRBD1, remains unverified against the DNA. TRBV21-1 is described as a pseudogene. There are 14 residues in the CDR3. Here the CDR3 reads CASSKGTVNTEAFF. CDR3 nucleotide sequence: TGTGCCAGCAGCAAGGGGACAGTGAACACTGAAGCTTTCTTT.

The chain uses TRBV5-5 and TRBJ1-1; 8 bases line up with TRBD1. Per germline, CDR1 SGHKS and CDR2 YYEKEE (reference sequence). V shed 0 bases, J shed 4 bases, and the junction held 2 bases outside the gene matches. The CDR3 has 14 residues. CDR3 in DNA: TGTGCCAGCAGCTTGGCAGGGGGCATCACTGAAGCTTTCTTT. Translation: CASSLAGGITEAFF. The full variable domain, completed using reference TRBV5-5 and TRBJ1-1, is DAGVTQSPTHLIKTRGQQVTLRCSPISGHKSVSWYQQVLGQGPQFIFQYYEKEERGRGNFPDRFSARQFPNYSSELNVNALLLGDSALYLCASSLAGGITEAFFGQGTRLTVV.

The chain joins TRBV5-6 to TRBJ2-7, with 8 bases fitting TRBD1. The germline V gene has CDR1 SGHDT and CDR2 YYEEEE. Trimming removed 1 base from V and 4 bases from J; junction bases left unmatched: 7. The CDR3 runs to 15 residues. CDR3 region: CASSLSGQGGYEQYF. CDR3 nucleotide sequence: TGTGCCAGCAGCTTGTCAGGACAGGGAGGTTACGAGCAGTACTTC.

Note on this clone: This is likely a read error, given that the CDR3 carries no conserved phenylalanine or tryptophan at its end. Because the CDR3's place on the DNA is in doubt, the DNA is left out and the CDR3 is given as listed by TCRdb. The chain employs TRBV20-1 and TRBJ1-4. CDR1 and CDR2 from the germline V gene are DFQATT and SNEGSKA (reference sequence). Termini included, the CDR3 measures 10 amino acids. CDR3 residues: CSARRRLGGI.

This chain connects TRBV6-2 or TRBV6-3 to TRBJ1-4; D remains unclear. CDR3 length equals 13 residues. Trimming cost V 4 bases and J 6 bases, with 9 bases left between them. Germline V gene lookup returns CDR1 MNHEY and CDR2 SVGEGT. CDR3 in amino acids: CASSFGRHEKLFF. CDR3 DNA: TGTGCCAGCAGTTTTGGACGCCATGAAAAACTGTTTTTT.

This clone was found a few times. The CDR3 nucleotides read TGTGCCAGCAGGGCCGACCGGGACAGGGGAGACGTTGACACTGAAGCTTTCTTT. This codes for CASRADRDRGDVDTEAFF. The gene calls are TRBV13 and TRBJ1-1; 10 positions match TRBD1. The V gene end was trimmed by 6 bases and the J gene end by 3 bases; junction bases not matched to a gene: 16. The CDR3 covers 18 residues. Germline V lookup: CDR1 PRHDT, CDR2 FYEKMQ (reference sequence).

The gene calls are TRBV25-1 and TRBJ2-7, with 9 bases fitting TRBD1. In germline, CDR1 is MGHDK, CDR2 SYGVNS. The CDR3 loop spans 13 amino acids. J was trimmed by 6 bases and V by 8 bases; bases with no gene match: 8. The CDR3 nucleotides are TGTGCCAGCGGGGGACAGGGTCTTAGCGAGCAGTACTTC. Encoded protein: CASGGQGLSEQYF.

The rearrangement uses TRBV7-9 and TRBJ2-1; D possibly corresponds to TRBD2 (5 bases). The CDR3 has 15 residues. The germline CDR1 and CDR2 sequences are SEHNR and FQNEAQ (reference sequence). Trimming left V 4 bases short and J 2 bases short, with 12 bases between. Written as DNA, the CDR3 is TGTGCCAGCAGCTCCCGACTATCGCCCTACAATGAGCAGTTCTTC. Its protein is CASSSRLSPYNEQFF.

The chain recombines TRBV3-1 (or the pseudogene TRBV3-2) with TRBJ2-7; possible D gene TRBD2, 6 bases. This CDR3 region has 14 residues. Looked up from germline, CDR1 is LGHDT and CDR2 is YNNKEL (reference sequence). The V end was cut by 4 bases, the J end by 6 bases, with 16 bases between. CDR3 amino acids: CASSRQRAGLEQYF. Here the CDR3 DNA reads TGTGCCAGCAGCCGGCAGAGGGCGGGGCTCGAGCAGTACTTC.

The chain uses TRBV5-1 and TRBJ2-5; 13 nucleotides match TRBD2. V dropped 3 bases and J dropped 3; count of bases not matched to a gene: 11. Germline assignment: CDR1 SGHRS and CDR2 YFSETQ. CDR3 size: 18 residues. CDR3 residues: CASSSLWTSGSLKETQYF. CDR3 DNA sequence: TGCGCCAGCAGCTCTCTTTGGACTAGCGGGAGTTTAAAAGAGACCCAGTACTTC.

The rearrangement joins TRBV5-4 to TRBJ1-3; D is possibly TRBD1 (6 bases). The CDR3 extends over 14 amino acids. The V end lost 4 bases, the J end lost 4 bases, and 12 bases lay between the germline ends. CDR1 is SGHNT, CDR2 YYREEE, per germline (reference sequence). The CDR3 sequence: CASSTYREGNTIYF. Here the CDR3 DNA reads TGTGCCAGCAGCACTTACAGGGAAGGAAACACCATATATTTT. The full variable domain, completed using reference TRBV5-4 and TRBJ1-3, is ETGVTQSPTHLIKTRGQQVTLRCSSQSGHNTVSWYQQALGQGPQFIFQYYREEENGRGNFPPRFSGLQFPNYSSELNVNALELDDSALYLCASSTYREGNTIYFGEGSWLTVV.

The V and J genes are TRBV9 and TRBJ2-3; 10 bases line up with TRBD2. The V segment lost 3 bases and the J segment 4 bases; nucleotides outside the gene matches: 5. This CDR3 spans 15 amino acids. CDR1 SGDLS and CDR2 YYNGEE come from the germline V gene. Here the CDR3 DNA reads TGTGCCAGCAGCGCCGGGACTAGCGATGCAGATACGCAGTATTTT. Translating gives CASSAGTSDADTQYF.